This T cell receptor beta chain is drawn from a study of control samples from healthy donors and cancer patients (dated by TCRdb to 2020 to 2022). From the germline V gene, CDR1 is SQVTM and CDR2 is ANQGSEA. The CDR3 runs 14 residues from the cysteine to the phenylalanine. Of all the DNA, just the CDR3 is kept, 42 bases in frame from base 1. Trimming costs V 4 bases and J 4 bases, and their ends lie 14 bases apart. Notes on this clone: Its antigen is unknown. Base-call qualities are not available, and no considerably larger clone is one nucleotide away.

To prepare the library, the immunoSEQ multiplex PCR assay was applied. TCRdb limited this immuneACCESS table to in-frame rearrangements with V and J called. A share of clones is missing; checked studies link under half to unresolved V genes, and the rest is unexplained. Here the sample has tens of thousands of clones; over 75% occur a single time. The top ten clones comprise approximately 2.3% of the sample. This TCR was recovered from a woman between 45 and 60 years old with head and neck cancer. The sample comprised PBMCs. Recombination linked TRBV29-1 to TRBJ2-1; no D gene call is confident. In nucleotides, the sequence is TGCAGCGTTGGGTTCTGGAACAAATACAATGAGCAGTTCTTC. The translation is CSVGFWNKYNEQFF.